Below are 19 T cell receptor beta chains sequenced from a single sample in a study of CXCR3-negative and CXCR3-positive naive CD8 T cells. Study-wide results and limits: The TRB CDR3s that CXCR3-positive naive cells carried were more hydrophobic than those of CXCR3-negative naive cells.

UMI-labeled 5' RACE yielded the TRB cDNA libraries. TCRdb derives one entry per CDR3 protein from the 5' RACE reads, leaving out DNA. The repertoire table contains under 75,000 distinct CDR3 sequences. The antigens for these receptors are not known. The sequencing input was naive CXCR3+ CD8+ T cells from blood. Noted subset: CD45RO-CCR7+CD27+CD95- naive CD8+ T cells expressing CXCR3 (TNR3+). The receptor source for this set is a human donor in good health. Some clones in this sample may be carry-over from other donors' samples.

The chain recombines TRBV19 with TRBJ2-7; TCRdb's assignment of TRBD1 cannot be checked, as there is no DNA. This CDR3 contains 13 residues. Germline CDR1 and CDR2: LNHDA and SQIVND (reference sequence). CDR3 sequence reads: CASSPGQNNEQYF.

V is TRBV19 and J is TRBJ2-1; lacking DNA, the TRBD2 call made by TCRdb goes unchecked. Germline V CDR1 and CDR2: LNHDA, SQIVND (reference sequence). This CDR3 spans 17 amino acids. Here the CDR3 reads CASSQASGGAVYNEQFF.

The chain couples TRBV12-3 or TRBV12-4 to TRBJ2-1; no DNA is available, so the TRBD1 call from TCRdb remains unchecked. The CDR3 runs 14 residues. The CDR3 sequence is CASNPRGTYNEQFF.

The V gene is TRBV9, the J gene TRBJ2-7; the TRBD1 assignment by TCRdb is unverifiable without DNA. Germline V CDR1 and CDR2: SGDLS, YYNGEE. The CDR3 totals 16 residues. Here the CDR3 reads CASSFPGGAFIHEQYF.

The chain employs TRBV13 and TRBJ2-1; the TRBD1 assignment by TCRdb is unverifiable without DNA. Germline-derived CDR1 and CDR2 are PRHDT and FYEKMQ (reference sequence). There are 15 residues in the CDR3. The CDR3 loop is CASSANPLEYNEQFF.

CDR3 sequence reads: CASIRDSYSNQPQHF. The chain joins TRBV28 to TRBJ1-5; without DNA, the TCRdb call of TRBD1 cannot be checked. This CDR3 has 15 residues. Germline assignment: CDR1 MDHEN and CDR2 SYDVKM.

This chain links TRBV5-1 with TRBJ2-3; no DNA is available, so the TRBD1 call from TCRdb remains unchecked. Germline V gene data show CDR1 as SGHRS and CDR2 as YFSETQ. CDR3 length: 13 residues. The CDR3 spells CASSSGGTDTQYF.

The rearrangement uses TRBV4-2 and TRBJ2-1; the D call from TCRdb, TRBD2, cannot be confirmed without DNA. The CDR3 extends over 16 amino acids. Germline V gives CDR1 LGHNA, CDR2 YNFKEQ. This CDR3 is CASSHPGPNSRNEQFF.

This sequence joins TRBV29-1 and TRBJ1-4; the TCRdb call, TRBD1, lacks DNA for checking. The CDR3 loop spans 15 amino acids. Germline V gene lookup returns CDR1 SQVTM and CDR2 ANQGSEA. The CDR3: CSVARQGAGSEKLFF.

CDR3 protein: CASSLEQGLGYNEQFF. The chain combines TRBV7-9 with TRBJ2-1; TCRdb reports TRBD1, a call that lacks DNA to check it against. Germline-derived CDR1 and CDR2 are SEHNR and FQNEAQ (reference sequence). The CDR3 loop spans 16 amino acids.

This chain uses TRBV7-7 with TRBJ2-5; TCRdb reports TRBD2, a call that lacks DNA to check it against. The CDR3 has 13 residues. The germline gives CDR1 SSHAT, CDR2 FNYEAQ (reference sequence). The CDR3 spells CASSLGLRETQYF.

The chain has TRBV3-1 and TRBJ2-4; TCRdb picks TRBD1, but there is no DNA to check that call. The CDR3 loop spans 16 amino acids. Per germline, CDR1 LGHDT and CDR2 YNNKEL (reference sequence). The CDR3 reads CASSQDRGRNKNIQYF. Using reference TRBV3-1 and TRBJ2-4 for the parts outside the CDR3, the full variable domain is DTAVSQTPKYLVTQMGNDKSIKCEQNLGHDTMYWYKQDSKKFLKIMFSYNNKELIINETVPNRFSPKSPDKAHLNLHINSLELGDSAVYFCASSQDRGRNKNIQYFGAGTRLSVL.

The rearrangement joins TRBV5-1 to TRBJ2-5; the D call of TRBD1 rests on TCRdb alone, since no DNA is present to check it. The CDR3 extends over 15 amino acids. Per germline, CDR1 SGHRS and CDR2 YFSETQ. This CDR3 reads CASSLEVGRGETQYF.

The chain carries TRBV4-2 and TRBJ2-1; the D call from TCRdb, TRBD2, cannot be confirmed without DNA. Germline V gene sequence: CDR1 LGHNA, CDR2 YNFKEQ. The length of the CDR3 is 18 residues. The CDR3 is CASSQTWVVGAGDNEQFF.

This chain joins TRBV6-2 or TRBV6-3 and TRBJ2-1; TCRdb's D call, TRBD1, is unchecked because there is no DNA. This CDR3 comprises 14 residues. Germline loops: CDR1 MNHEY, CDR2 SVGEGT. CDR3 region: CASSLSGQYGEQFF.

The chain has TRBV15 and TRBJ1-5; the D gene TCRdb calls, TRBD1, cannot be checked with no DNA. The CDR3 sequence is 15 residues long. Germline lookup yields CDR1 LNHNV and CDR2 YYDKDF (reference sequence). This CDR3 reads CATSSSGWGNQPQHF. The full variable domain, in which reference TRBV15 and TRBJ1-5 provide the parts outside the CDR3, is DAMVIQNPRYQVTQFGKPVTLSCSQTLNHNVMYWYQQKSSQAPKLLFHYYDKDFNNEADTPDNFQSRRPNTSFCFLDIRSPGLGDTAMYLCATSSSGWGNQPQHFGDGTRLSIL.

V gene TRBV5-4 combines with J gene TRBJ2-7; TCRdb names TRBD2, which stays unverified in the absence of DNA. Per germline, CDR1 SGHNT and CDR2 YYREEE (reference sequence). This CDR3 has 12 amino acids. CDR3: CASSWTSGEQYF.

Here the CDR3 reads CASSSQGSKETQYF. The chain uses TRBV12-3 or TRBV12-4 and TRBJ2-5; with no DNA, the TCRdb D assignment of TRBD1 cannot be verified. The CDR3 covers 14 residues.

The genes are TRBV4-3 and TRBJ2-2; the D gene TCRdb calls, TRBD1, cannot be checked with no DNA. Per germline, CDR1 LGHNA and CDR2 YSLEER. The CDR3 contains 14 residues. The CDR3 region is CASSQDPGSGELFF.